The 19 T cell receptor beta chains below were found in one sample sequenced in a study of blood T cell repertoires in COVID-19. TCRdb's copy holds only in-frame clones and misses some; the assay was immunoSEQ multiplex PCR. In the table there are about 200,000 clones, around 85% of which are singletons. Sample: peripheral blood. The receptors here all came from a human donor in a cohort sampled during active COVID-19.

This rearrangement joins TRBV28 to TRBJ1-6; D uncertain. The CDR3 length is 16 residues. Germline lookup yields CDR1 MDHEN and CDR2 SYDVKM. Trimming cost V 6 bases and J 0 bases, with 12 bases left between them. This chain's CDR3 is CASSRIPSSYNSPLHF. The CDR3 nucleotides are TGTGCCAGCAGCCGTATTCCCAGCTCCTATAATTCACCCCTCCACTTT.

The chain uses TRBV9 and TRBJ2-1, with TRBD2 identical over 9 bases. CDR1 and CDR2 (germline): SGDLS, YYNGEE. This CDR3 is built from 17 residues. V was clipped by 0 bases and J by 4 bases; unmatched bases: 8. The CDR3 loop reads CASSVENSGGSYNEQFF. CDR3 bases: TGTGCCAGCAGCGTAGAGAATAGCGGGGGTTCTTACAATGAGCAGTTCTTC. Complete variable domain (other parts from reference TRBV9 and TRBJ2-1): DSGVTQTPKHLITATGQRVTLRCSPRSGDLSVYWYQQSLDQGLQFLIQYYNGEERAKGNILERFSAQQFPDLHSELNLSSLELGDSALYFCASSVENSGGSYNEQFFGPGTRLTVL.

This sequence joins TRBV5-1 and TRBJ1-2; the D is unclear. CDR1 and CDR2 from the germline V gene are SGHRS and YFSETQ. The CDR3 has 13 amino acids. V gave up 1 base and J gave up 2 bases, with 6 bases separating them. In DNA form, the CDR3 reads TGCGCCAGCAGCTTGACGGTAAACTATGGCTACACCTTC. This translates into CASSLTVNYGYTF.

The chain carries TRBV11-2 and TRBJ2-1; tentative D call: TRBD1 (5 bases). The CDR3 sequence is 16 residues long. Per germline, CDR1 SGHAT and CDR2 FQNNGV. Trimming shortened V by 5 bases and J by 7 bases, and 21 bases separated the two germline ends. Written as DNA, the CDR3 is TGTGCCAGCAGCCCACTTGGCTTGGGGTCAGGGAATGAGCAGTTCTTC. Translating gives CASSPLGLGSGNEQFF.

The V gene is TRBV6-6, the J gene TRBJ2-7, with 10 bases aligning to TRBD2. The CDR3 has 21 residues. J was trimmed by 1 base and V by 6 bases; bases with no gene match: 24. Germline CDR1 reads MNHNY; CDR2 reads SVGAGI (reference sequence). Here the CDR3 reads CASSEAIPGTSANVRSYEQYF. The CDR3 nucleotides read TGTGCCAGCAGCGAGGCAATCCCCGGGACTAGCGCCAACGTAAGGTCCTACGAGCAGTACTTC.

The CDR3 nucleotides are TGCGCCAGCAGCCAAGATGTGGGATTCGGGGGACTAGCGGGAGGGTACGAGCAGTACTTC. Its protein is CASSQDVGFGGLAGGYEQYF. The chain employs TRBV4-3 and TRBJ2-7; the match to TRBD2 covers 16 bases. Unmatched junction bases numbered 12, after V lost 0 bases and J lost 4 bases. The CDR3 covers 20 residues. Germline values: CDR1 LGHNA, CDR2 YSLEER.

This chain uses TRBV5-5 with TRBJ2-6; 8 bases match TRBD1. CDR1 is SGHKS, CDR2 YYEKEE, per germline (reference sequence). This CDR3 has 16 amino acids. J lost 2 bases, V lost 5 bases, and 6 bases had no gene match. CDR3 DNA: TGTGCCAGCAGTTTGTCAGGGGGCGCTGGGGCCAACGTCCTGACTTTC. Translated, it gives CASSLSGGAGANVLTF.

A few counts support this clone. The rearrangement uses TRBV18 and TRBJ2-7, with D possibly being TRBD1 (5 bases). This CDR3 has 13 amino acids. Trimming took off 1 base at V and 4 bases at J, with 8 bases between the two ends. Germline lookup yields CDR1 KGHSH and CDR2 LQKENI. In DNA form, the CDR3 reads TGTGCCAGCTCACCACGTCCAGGGTACGAGCAGTACTTC. It yields the protein CASSPRPGYEQYF.

J is TRBJ1-5 and V is TRBV7-9; the match to TRBD1 covers 11 bases. V shed 4 bases, J shed 6 bases, and the junction held 2 bases outside the gene matches. Germline V CDR1 and CDR2: SEHNR, FQNEAQ (reference sequence). CDR3 length equals 14 residues. CDR3 loop: CASSSGTGGQPQHF. CDR3 in DNA: TGTGCCAGCAGCTCCGGGACAGGGGGTCAGCCCCAGCATTTT. Filled out from reference TRBV7-9 and TRBJ1-5, the complete variable domain reads DTGVSQNPRHKITKRGQNVTFRCDPISEHNRLYWYRQTLGQGPEFLTYFQNEAQLEKSRLLSDRFSAERPKGSFSTLEIQRTEQGDSAMYLCASSSGTGGQPQHFGDGTRLSIL.

The rearrangement joins TRBV27 to TRBJ2-7, with 10 bases lining up with TRBD1. This CDR3 contains 14 residues. Germline values: CDR1 MNHEY, CDR2 SMNVEV (reference sequence). The V gene end was trimmed by 5 bases and the J gene end by 3 bases; junction bases not matched to a gene: 4. CDR3 loop: CASSPWTGGYEQYF. The DNA for the CDR3 is TGTGCCAGCAGTCCGTGGACAGGGGGCTACGAGCAGTACTTC.

The rearrangement links TRBV15 to TRBJ2-7; 7 positions match TRBD1. The CDR3 covers 20 residues. The germline gives CDR1 LNHNV, CDR2 YYDKDF (reference sequence). The V and J ends lost 0 bases and 1 base, in that order; junction bases with no gene match: 18. The DNA for the CDR3 is TGTGCCACCAGCAGAGACCCCACCGGGACAGCACGCTTGGCGTCCTACGAGCAGTACTTC. This sequence encodes CATSRDPTGTARLASYEQYF.

The chain employs TRBV6-6 and TRBJ2-7, with TRBD1 matching over 9 bases. The trim removed 7 bases at V and 7 bases at J, leaving 11 bases unmatched. This CDR3 is 14 amino acids long. CDR1 and CDR2 (germline): MNHNY, SVGAGI (reference sequence). CDR3 sequence: CASTRDRAPGEQYF. The DNA for the CDR3 is TGTGCCAGCACCAGGGACAGGGCGCCGGGTGAGCAGTACTTC.

This clone has just one count. The rearrangement uses TRBV20-1 and TRBJ2-7, with 13 positions matching TRBD2. Germline CDR1 is DFQATT and CDR2 is SNEGSKA (reference sequence). J lost 5 bases, V lost 3 bases, and 16 bases had no gene match. This CDR3 spans 18 amino acids. The CDR3 coding sequence is TGCAGTGCTAGTACAAGCGCGCGACTAGCGGGAGGTGTCGACGAGCAGTACTTC. This translates into CSASTSARLAGGVDEQYF.

This rearrangement joins TRBV30 to TRBJ1-5, with D possibly TRBD1 on 6 matching bases. V was clipped by 0 bases and J by 6 bases, with 15 bases between them. The CDR3 extends over 15 amino acids. The germline gives CDR1 GTSNPN, CDR2 SVGIG (reference sequence). CDR3: CAWSVVQGGSQPQHF. The CDR3 coding sequence is TGTGCCTGGAGTGTGGTACAGGGCGGTAGTCAGCCCCAGCATTTT. The variable domain in full, with the rest retrieved from reference TRBV30 and TRBJ1-5, is SQTIHQWPATLVQPVGSPLSLECTVEGTSNPNLYWYRQAAGRGLQLLFYSVGIGQISSEVPQNLSASRPQDRQFILSSKKLLLSDSGFYLCAWSVVQGGSQPQHFGDGTRLSIL.

This clone was seen a few times. The rearrangement joins TRBV20-1 to TRBJ1-4, with no clear D. V lost 3 bases, J lost 8 bases, and 10 bases lay in between. Germline V lookup: CDR1 DFQATT, CDR2 SNEGSKA (reference sequence). CDR3 size: 12 residues. This CDR3 reads CSASSGSEKLFF. In DNA form, the CDR3 reads TGCAGTGCTAGTTCTGGGAGCGAAAAACTGTTTTTT.

The chain recombines TRBV11-2 with TRBJ1-3; 8 bases are shared with TRBD1. Looked up from germline, CDR1 is SGHAT and CDR2 is FQNNGV. The CDR3 has 17 amino acids. The ends lost 3 bases at V and 0 bases at J; junction bases unmatched: 7. CDR3 amino acids: CASSFLTGTGSGNTIYF. Written as DNA, the CDR3 is TGTGCCAGCAGCTTCCTAACCGGGACAGGCTCTGGAAACACCATATATTTT.

The J gene is TRBJ2-3, the V gene TRBV15, with TRBD2 matching 7 bases. V was pared by 1 base and J by 4 bases, with 5 bases of the junction left unmatched. The CDR3 consists of 15 residues. Germline values: CDR1 LNHNV, CDR2 YYDKDF (reference sequence). The DNA of the CDR3 is TGTGCCACCAGCAGAGTTCGGGGGGAGGCAGATACGCAGTATTTT. Translating it yields CATSRVRGEADTQYF.

As for this clone: This specimen includes other DNA sequences encoding the same CDR3. The chain uses TRBV6-5 and TRBJ2-7, with 7 bases that match TRBD1. Germline V gives CDR1 MNHEY, CDR2 SVGAGI. V was clipped by 5 bases and J by 4 bases; unmatched bases: 8. The CDR3 extends over 14 amino acids. The CDR3 DNA is TGTGCCAGCAGTCCCGGACAGGTAATATACGAGCAGTACTTC. Amino acids: CASSPGQVIYEQYF.

This clone was counted a few times. CDR3 residues: CASSAGTSDYNEQFF. The CDR3 DNA follows: TGTGCCAGCAGCGCCGGGACTAGCGACTACAATGAGCAGTTCTTC. V is TRBV6-4 and J is TRBJ2-1, with TRBD2 matching 10 bases. Germline values: CDR1 MRHNA, CDR2 SNTAGT. V shed 6 bases, J shed 3 bases, and the junction held 5 bases outside the gene matches. The CDR3 has 15 residues.